One and the same sample provided the 20 T cell receptor beta chains below, sequenced in a study of T-cell reconstitution after alpha-beta-depleted transplantation in children. The TCRbeta library incorporated unique molecular identifiers. TCRdb ran MiXCR on the PCR reads and lists one entry per CDR3 protein. The sample shows 200,000 or so distinct CDR3 sequences, roughly 6.5% of them seen only once. This material consisted of PBMCs, taken before TCRalphabeta/CD19-depleted stem cell transplant. The receptors shown here come from a girl under three years old with combined immunodeficiency, due to receive a stem cell transplant.

This clonotype was detected many times. The chain recombines TRBV9 with TRBJ2-7, with TRBD2 matching over 15 bases. V shed 4 bases, J shed 5 bases, and the junction held 10 bases outside the gene matches. In germline, CDR1 is SGDLS, CDR2 YYNGEE. The CDR3 consists of 17 residues. CDR3 sequence: CASSPRTSGGALDEQYF. As DNA, the CDR3 is TGTGCCAGCAGCCCCCGGACTAGCGGGGGGGCACTCGACGAGCAGTACTTC.

This clonotype was recorded many times. The gene calls are TRBV5-1 and TRBJ2-1; D is ambiguous. Per the germline V gene, CDR1 is SGHRS and CDR2 is YFSETQ. Trimming removed 0 bases from V and 8 bases from J, with 12 bases in between. This CDR3 comprises 14 residues. CDR3 sequence reads: CASSLAWGWDEQFF. The CDR3 bases are TGCGCCAGCAGCTTGGCATGGGGATGGGATGAGCAGTTCTTC. Variable domain in full (rest from reference TRBV5-1 and TRBJ2-1): KAGVTQTPRYLIKTRGQQVTLSCSPISGHRSVSWYQQTPGQGLQFLFEYFSETQRNKGNFPGRFSGRQFSNSRSEMNVSTLELGDSALYLCASSLAWGWDEQFFGPGTRLTVL.

This clonotype was recorded at least ten times. CDR3 nucleotide sequence: TGTGCCAGCAGTGGCGACAGGGTGGCCCCCTACAATGAGCAGTTCTTC. Its translation is CASSGDRVAPYNEQFF. The chain has TRBV6-4 and TRBJ2-1; 7 bases map to TRBD1. This CDR3 contains 16 residues. CDR1 MRHNA and CDR2 SNTAGT come from the germline V gene. With V trimmed by 4 bases and J by 2 bases, 8 bases remained unmatched.

The table lists this clonotype with many counts. The CDR3 loop is CASSLQGGSYEQYF. CDR3 in DNA: TGTGCCAGCAGCTTACAGGGTGGCTCCTACGAGCAGTACTTC. The V call is TRBV7-2, the J call TRBJ2-7; D possibly corresponds to TRBD1 (5 bases). Deletions cut 2 bases from V and 0 bases from J, with 8 bases between. Germline CDR1 SGHTA, CDR2 FQGNSA. CDR3 length: 14 residues.

This clonotype was picked up many times. The chain employs TRBV7-7 and TRBJ1-3, with 7 positions matching TRBD1. The CDR3 covers 12 residues. The germline V gene has CDR1 SSHAT and CDR2 FNYEAQ (reference sequence). This CDR3 reads CAITGAGNTIYF. CDR3 bases: TGTGCTATTACAGGGGCTGGAAACACCATATATTTT.

The CDR3 nucleotides are TGTGCCAGCAGCAATAAAAGGGGTTCTGGGGCCAACGTCCTGACTTTC. Protein sequence: CASSNKRGSGANVLTF. The chain couples TRBV21-1 to TRBJ2-6; no DNA check was done on the table's D call, TRBD1. TRBV21-1 is labeled a pseudogene. The CDR3 totals 16 residues.

This clonotype appeared many times. The chain couples TRBV6-4 to TRBJ2-2, with 8 bases aligning to TRBD1. This CDR3 contains 16 residues. Germline V gene lookup returns CDR1 MRHNA and CDR2 SNTAGT. With 5 bases clipped from V and 1 base from J, the junction kept 6 bases outside the gene matches. CDR3: CASSPRQGRNTGELFF. As DNA, the CDR3 is TGTGCCAGCAGTCCTCGACAGGGGCGGAACACCGGGGAGCTGTTTTTT.

At least ten counts were recorded for this clonotype. This chain links TRBV6-6 with TRBJ2-4; TRBD1 is a possible D gene (5 bases). Per the germline V gene, CDR1 is MNHNY and CDR2 is SVGAGI (reference sequence). The CDR3 runs 13 residues. V dropped 2 bases and J dropped 5 bases, with 7 bases sitting between them. CDR3 amino acids: CASSYPTENIQYF. The CDR3 coding sequence is TGTGCCAGCAGTTACCCGACAGAAAACATTCAGTACTTC.

In regard to this clonotype: A much bigger clone sits one base away, suggesting this may be a read error. The DNA of the CDR3 is TGTGCCAGCAGCCCCCGCGGCGGCAACACCGGGGAGGTGTTTTTT. Protein: CASSPRGGNTGEVFF. The V gene is TRBV12-3 or TRBV12-4, the J gene TRBJ2-2, with D maybe TRBD2 (6 bases). The CDR3 is 15 residues long.

This clonotype showed up many times. The rearrangement uses TRBV20-1 and TRBJ2-5, with D perhaps TRBD1 (5 bases). Germline CDR1 DFQATT, CDR2 SNEGSKA (reference sequence). The CDR3 extends over 15 amino acids. Trimming took off 0 bases at V and 4 bases at J, with 15 bases between the two ends. DNA for the CDR3: TGCAGTGCTAGAGATAGGGCAGGGATGGGAGAGACCCAGTACTTC. This codes for CSARDRAGMGETQYF.

This clonotype was found many times. The rearrangement links TRBV7-2 to TRBJ2-3; D tentatively reads TRBD1 or TRBD2 (5 bases each). Germline values: CDR1 SGHTA, CDR2 FQGNSA. V dropped 2 bases and J dropped 2 bases, with 14 bases sitting between them. The CDR3 is made up of 16 amino acids. CDR3 bases: TGTGCCAGCAGCTTAAAAGGGGACCGCATCACAGATACGCAGTATTTT. Translation gives CASSLKGDRITDTQYF. Supplemented by reference TRBV7-2 and TRBJ2-3, the full variable domain reads GAGVSQSPSNKVTEKGKDVELRCDPISGHTALYWYRQSLGQGLEFLIYFQGNSAPDKSGLPSDRFSAERTGGSVSTLTIQRTQQEDSAVYLCASSLKGDRITDTQYFGPGTRLTVL.

This clonotype has a count of ten or more. The rearrangement links TRBV6-2 or TRBV6-3 to TRBJ2-1; D possibly corresponds to TRBD1 (5 bases). This CDR3 contains 12 residues. Trimming left V 5 bases short and J 11 bases short, with 13 bases between. Per the germline V gene, CDR1 is MNHEY and CDR2 is SVGEGT. The CDR3: CASSHLRQQQFF. Here the CDR3 DNA reads TGTGCCAGCAGTCACCTCCGACAGCAGCAGTTCTTC.

The CDR3 region has the DNA TGTGCCAGCAGCCAAGACGGGGGAGCTTCCAATGAGCAGTTCTTC. Protein: CASSQDGGASNEQFF. The rearrangement joins TRBV4-2 to TRBJ2-1, with a possible D match to TRBD2 (6 bases). The germline CDR1 and CDR2 sequences are LGHNA and YNFKEQ. This CDR3 has 15 residues. V was pared by 0 bases and J by 6 bases, with 12 bases between.

This clonotype has a count of ten or more. This chain links TRBV12-3 or TRBV12-4 with TRBJ2-7; TRBD1 matches 9 bases. The ends lost 6 bases at V and 2 bases at J; junction bases unmatched: 5. This CDR3 spans 14 amino acids. The CDR3 nucleotides read TGTGCCAGCAGAACCGGGACAGGGACCTACGAGCAGTACTTC. Residues: CASRTGTGTYEQYF.

This clonotype has a handful of counts. The chain links TRBV7-3 to TRBJ2-1; 12 bases fit TRBD2. The V segment lost 5 bases and the J segment 8 bases; nucleotides outside the gene matches: 7. CDR1 and CDR2 from the germline V gene are SGHTA and FQGTGA. The length of the CDR3 is 15 residues. CDR3 DNA: TGTGCCAGCAGCCTAGCGGGAGGGGTCATGGATGAGCAGTTCTTC. Translation gives CASSLAGGVMDEQFF.

This clonotype was found many times. V usage is TRBV4-3 and J usage is TRBJ2-1; 15 bases line up with TRBD2. The CDR3 length is 17 residues. Looked up from germline, CDR1 is LGHNA and CDR2 is YSLEER. Trimming removed 3 bases from V and 3 bases from J; junction bases left unmatched: 3. The CDR3 spells CASSQGLAGGFYNEQFF. DNA of the CDR3: TGCGCCAGCAGCCAGGGACTAGCGGGGGGATTCTACAATGAGCAGTTCTTC.

This clonotype was counted many times. The chain combines TRBV24-1 with TRBJ2-1; the D is unclear. In germline, CDR1 is KGHDR, CDR2 SFDVKD. V gave up 5 bases and J gave up 3 bases, with 13 bases separating them. The CDR3 runs to 15 residues. The CDR3 sequence is CATSGSGLGYNEQFF. The CDR3 DNA is TGTGCCACCAGTGGGTCAGGATTGGGCTACAATGAGCAGTTCTTC.

This clonotype appeared many times. The rearrangement links TRBV27 to TRBJ2-1; the match to TRBD2 covers 7 bases. Germline CDR1 reads MNHEY; CDR2 reads SMNVEV (reference sequence). J was trimmed by 6 bases and V by 4 bases; bases with no gene match: 9. The CDR3 extends over 15 amino acids. In DNA form, the CDR3 reads TGTGCCAGCAGTTCAGCGGGAAGGTGGAGCAATGAGCAGTTCTTC. Protein product: CASSSAGRWSNEQFF.

In its sample, this clonotype was seen many times. The rearrangement links TRBV9 to TRBJ2-5, with TRBD2 matching 8 bases. The V and J ends lost 4 bases and 2 bases, in that order; junction bases with no gene match: 7. Germline CDR1 is SGDLS and CDR2 is YYNGEE. CDR3 length: 15 amino acids. The chain's CDR3 is CASSPGRGLQETQYF. In DNA form, the CDR3 reads TGTGCCAGCAGCCCCGGGAGGGGGTTGCAAGAGACCCAGTACTTC.

In its sample, this clonotype was seen many times. The chain is built from TRBV28 and TRBJ2-1; the match to TRBD2 covers 7 bases. Germline lookup yields CDR1 MDHEN and CDR2 SYDVKM. Unmatched junction bases numbered 11, after V lost 6 bases and J lost 6 bases. The CDR3 consists of 15 residues. CDR3 nucleotide sequence: TGTGCCAGCAGAGCGGGGCTTTACCCGTTCAATGAGCAGTTCTTC. Its translation is CASRAGLYPFNEQFF.